The 18 T cell receptor beta chains given below trace back to one sample, sequenced in a study of cytomegalovirus exposure and HLA in healthy donors. PCR involved 60 Vbeta and 13 Jbeta primers. Here immunoSEQ multiplex PCR was the method, and the copy in TCRdb shows in-frame clones only, minus some. The sample holds some 130,000 clones, around 82% seen once. Input material: PBMCs. The receptors were sampled from a male donor in good health and CMV-seropositive.

This clone was observed a single time. The CDR3 nucleotides are TGTGCCAGCAGCCCCCGGGACAGAGGAGGGTACGAGCAGTACTTC. Protein product: CASSPRDRGGYEQYF. The chain couples TRBV6-1 to TRBJ2-5; TRBD1 is a possible D gene (7 bases). The better agreement between TRBJ2-7 and the DNA end casts doubt on the J call. CDR1 and CDR2 from the germline V gene are MNHNS and SASEGT. The CDR3 has 15 amino acids.

The chain links TRBV11-2 to TRBJ1-1, with D possibly matching TRBD1 (6 bases). The ends were cut back, 2 bases at V and 4 bases at J, with 14 bases in the middle. Germline CDR1 is SGHAT and CDR2 is FQNNGV. This CDR3 has 15 amino acids. The CDR3 nucleotides are TGTGCCAGCAGCTTATTTCGATTGGGGGCCACTGAAGCTTTCTTT. It specifies CASSLFRLGATEAFF.

The chain joins TRBV30 to TRBJ1-1, with unresolved D. With 6 bases removed from V and 0 bases from J, the gap between germline ends came to 8 bases. The germline gives CDR1 GTSNPN, CDR2 SVGIG (reference sequence). This CDR3 region has 12 residues. The CDR3 here is CACYPMNTEAFF. The CDR3 DNA follows: TGTGCCTGCTATCCCATGAACACTGAAGCTTTCTTT.

This clone has just one count. The chain recombines TRBV9 with TRBJ2-7; a weak D match, TRBD1 (7 bases). The CDR3 contains 16 residues. Deletions cut 0 bases from V and 3 bases from J, with 16 bases between. CDR1 and CDR2 (germline): SGDLS, YYNGEE. CDR3 sequence (DNA): TGTGCCAGCAGCGTAGGGGGGGACAGAAGAATCTACGAGCAGTACTTC. Protein product: CASSVGGDRRIYEQYF.

The chain uses TRBV7-8 and TRBJ1-2, with D possibly matching TRBD1 (6 bases). CDR1 is SGHVS, CDR2 FQNEAQ, per germline. The V end lost 5 bases, the J end lost 3 bases, and 13 bases lay between the germline ends. This CDR3 has 14 residues. The CDR3 sequence is CASSHGGADYGYTF. CDR3 nucleotides: TGTGCCAGCAGCCATGGGGGGGCCGACTATGGCTACACCTTC.

V gene TRBV4-1 combines with J gene TRBJ2-6; tentatively, D is TRBD2 (7 bases). Trimming shortened V by 1 base and J by 0 bases, and 13 bases separated the two germline ends. From germline, CDR1 is MGHRA and CDR2 YSYEKL. The CDR3 is 18 residues long. The CDR3 loop reads CASSQGGGAYSGANVLTF. In nucleotides, the CDR3 is TGCGCCAGCAGCCAAGGTGGGGGGGCCTACTCTGGGGCCAACGTCCTGACTTTC.

With regard to this clone: The junction and the germline gene differ at one end; a read error may be behind it. The genes are TRBV12-5 and TRBJ1-1, with a possible D match to TRBD1 (5 bases). The CDR3 loop spans 11 amino acids. Germline CDR1 and CDR2: LGHNT and FRNRAP. For the CDR3, the DNA is TGTGCTAGTGGTTTGACCTCGAGACAGAGCTTT. This encodes CASGLTSRQSF.

V gene TRBV18 combines with J gene TRBJ2-2; D might be TRBD1 (6 bases). With 5 bases removed from V and 1 base from J, the gap between germline ends came to 11 bases. CDR1 is KGHSH and CDR2 is LQKENI in the germline V gene. There are 15 residues in the CDR3. In DNA form, the CDR3 reads TGTGCCAGCTCATCAAGGACAGAGAACACCGGGGAGCTGTTTTTT. Protein: CASSSRTENTGELFF.

Of note for this clone: The same CDR3 arises from other DNA sequences in this sample as well. The gene calls are TRBV7-9 and TRBJ2-5; 7 nucleotides line up with TRBD1. V lost 2 bases, J lost 5 bases, and 2 bases stayed unmatched. The CDR3 covers 13 residues. Germline V gene sequence: CDR1 SEHNR, CDR2 FQNEAQ (reference sequence). As DNA, the CDR3 is TGTGCCAGCAGCTTAAACAGGGGCGAGACCCAGTACTTC. Protein: CASSLNRGETQYF.

The CDR3 DNA is TGTGCCAGCAGCGTCGGACAGCTTGGTCACGAGCAGTACTTC. Residues: CASSVGQLGHEQYF. The rearrangement links TRBV9 to TRBJ2-7, with D maybe TRBD1 (6 bases). This CDR3 has 14 amino acids. Trimming removed 2 bases from V and 5 bases from J, with 14 bases in between. The germline V gene encodes CDR1 SGDLS and CDR2 YYNGEE.

The chain has TRBV5-1 and TRBJ2-6; 10 bases are a match to TRBD1. Per germline, CDR1 SGHRS and CDR2 YFSETQ. With V trimmed by 4 bases and J by 0 bases, 7 bases remained unmatched. The CDR3 has 18 amino acids. CDR3 in amino acids: CASSGDRGLSSGANVLTF. CDR3 sequence (DNA): TGCGCCAGCAGCGGGGACAGGGGCCTTAGCTCTGGGGCCAACGTCCTGACTTTC.

Only one count was recorded for this clone. The V gene is TRBV7-2, the J gene TRBJ1-2; D is possibly TRBD1 (6 bases). V was cut by 5 bases and J by 5 bases, with 12 bases left in between. CDR1 SGHTA and CDR2 FQGNSA come from the germline V gene. The length of the CDR3 is 13 residues. The CDR3 DNA sequence: TGTGCCAGCAGCGGACAGAGGATTTATGGCTACACCTTC. This codes for CASSGQRIYGYTF.

This clone has only a few counts. The rearrangement joins TRBV6-5 to TRBJ2-3, with 8 bases identical to TRBD2. This CDR3 has 14 residues. The germline CDR1 and CDR2 sequences are MNHEY and SVGAGI. V lost 5 bases to trimming and J lost 5 bases; unmatched junction nucleotides: 6. Here the CDR3 reads CASSRGGIEDTQYF. The CDR3 coding sequence is TGTGCCAGCAGTCGCGGGGGGATCGAAGATACGCAGTATTTT.

The rearrangement joins TRBV30 to TRBJ2-2; D perhaps matches TRBD1 (5 bases). CDR3 size: 14 residues. Germline CDR1 is GTSNPN and CDR2 is SVGIG (reference sequence). Trimming removed 3 bases from V and 1 base from J, with 9 bases in between. The CDR3 DNA reads TGTGCCTGGAGGGGCCAGGGGAACACCGGGGAGCTGTTTTTT. This sequence encodes CAWRGQGNTGELFF.

The V call is TRBV4-3, the J call TRBJ1-2, with D maybe TRBD1 (6 bases). CDR1 is LGHNA and CDR2 is YSLEER in the germline V gene. Trimming removed 0 bases at V and 7 bases at J, with 15 bases between. CDR3 size: 15 residues. The CDR3: CASSQDVAGEGGYTF. CDR3 DNA sequence: TGCGCCAGCAGCCAAGATGTTGCAGGGGAAGGTGGCTACACCTTC.

J is TRBJ2-3 and V is TRBV7-2, with 12 positions matching TRBD2. Trimming cost V 5 bases and J 5 bases; bases outside gene matches: 8. Germline lookup yields CDR1 SGHTA and CDR2 FQGNSA. The CDR3 contains 16 residues. CDR3 sequence (DNA): TGTGCCAGCAGCCTTAGACTAGCGGGAGTGAAAGATACGCAGTATTTT. Protein: CASSLRLAGVKDTQYF.

This chain connects TRBV29-1 to TRBJ2-6, with TRBD2 identical over 7 bases. Germline lookup yields CDR1 SQVTM and CDR2 ANQGSEA. This CDR3 has 19 amino acids. V lost 0 bases to trimming and J lost 0 bases; unmatched junction nucleotides: 11. In DNA, the CDR3 is TGCAGCGTTGAAGATCGGGGAGGGTCCCTTCTCTCTGGGGCCAACGTCCTGACTTTC. This encodes CSVEDRGGSLLSGANVLTF.

This chain joins TRBV4-3 and TRBJ2-7; TRBD1 agrees at 8 bases. Germline CDR1 reads LGHNA; CDR2 reads YSLEER. V was clipped by 4 bases and J by 1 base; unmatched bases: 6. The CDR3 is 15 residues long. The CDR3 coding sequence is TGCGCCAGCAGCCCAGGGACAGGCGTTTCCTACGAGCAGTACTTC. It translates to CASSPGTGVSYEQYF.